This passage covers 6 T cell receptor beta chains from one sample sequenced in a study of graft-versus-host responses after intestinal transplantation. TCRdb keeps only in-frame clones here, not all; method: immunoSEQ multiplex PCR. Of 37,000 or so clones listed, about 90% are singletons. The sequenced sample was PBMCs, obtained 300 to 330 days after intestinal transplant. The receptors derive from a human patient who received an intestinal transplant, so some T cells may come from the graft donor.

The chain links TRBV10-2 to TRBJ1-2; D gene uncertain. This CDR3 contains 15 residues. The germline gives CDR1 WSHSY, CDR2 SAAADI. Trimming pared 0 bases from V and 1 base from J, leaving 9 bases between. For the CDR3, the DNA is TGCGCCAGCAGTGAGTCGACTGACCTTAACTATGGCTACACCTTC. Its protein product is CASSESTDLNYGYTF.

The chain joins TRBV6-5 to TRBJ2-3, with D possibly being TRBD2 (6 bases). V gave up 3 bases and J gave up 2 bases, with 12 bases separating them. Germline V gene sequence: CDR1 MNHEY, CDR2 SVGAGI. CDR3 size: 15 residues. CDR3 sequence (DNA): TGTGCCAGCAGTTATACAATAGCGGACACAGATACGCAGTATTTT. Protein sequence: CASSYTIADTDTQYF.

This clone was counted only a few times. The chain recombines TRBV7-3 with TRBJ1-1; 11 bases agree with TRBD1. Germline loops: CDR1 SGHTA, CDR2 FQGTGA. V lost 4 bases to trimming and J lost 5 bases; unmatched junction nucleotides: 3. The CDR3 length is 14 residues. The CDR3 DNA follows: TGTGCCAGCAGCTGGACAGGGGGCAGTACTGAAGCTTTCTTT. The encoded protein is CASSWTGGSTEAFF.

CDR3 in DNA: TGTGCCAGCAGTGACTCGAGGGCGGGAGGTGGCGCCGATACGCAGTATTTT. Its protein product is CASSDSRAGGGADTQYF. The rearrangement joins TRBV6-4 to TRBJ2-3, with 8 bases fitting TRBD2. Unmatched junction bases numbered 11, after V lost 0 bases and J lost 6 bases. The CDR3 is made up of 17 amino acids. Germline CDR1 MRHNA, CDR2 SNTAGT.

The V gene is TRBV6-5, the J gene TRBJ2-4, with unresolved D. V lost 5 bases and J lost 0, with 11 bases in between. The CDR3 sequence is 15 residues long. Germline assignment: CDR1 MNHEY and CDR2 SVGAGI. The CDR3 nucleotides are TGTGCCAGCAGTACAGCAACCCTAGCCAAAAACATTCAGTACTTC. This sequence encodes CASSTATLAKNIQYF.

The chain couples TRBV10-3 to TRBJ2-3; D is uncertain. The CDR3 loop spans 12 amino acids. The V end lost 0 bases, the J end lost 2 bases, and 0 bases lay between the germline ends. Germline CDR1 ENHRY, CDR2 SYGVKD. CDR3 in amino acids: CAISESTDTQYF. CDR3 bases: TGTGCCATCAGTGAGTCCACAGATACGCAGTATTTT.